The next 10 T cell receptor beta chains were all read from a single sample in a study of blood T cell repertoires in COVID-19. Libraries were prepared by immunoSEQ multiplex PCR; TCRdb keeps only in-frame clonotypes and omits some of them. The repertoire consists of some 21,000 clones, with around nine tenths occurring once and the leading ten covering roughly a sixth. The sequenced sample was peripheral blood. The origin of the receptors is a human donor with acute or convalescent COVID-19. The donor label of this sample is uncertain.

Turning to this clone: A read error may account for a junction end that differs from germline. The chain joins TRBV27 to TRBJ1-1; 10 bases agree with TRBD1. CDR3 size: 16 residues. Per the germline V gene, CDR1 is MNHEY and CDR2 is SMNVEV (reference sequence). CDR3 residues: CASRLWGQGMNTEAFF. The CDR3 DNA is TGTGCCAGCAGATTATGGGGACAGGGGATGAACACTGAAGCTTTCTTT.

The table lists this clone with a count of one. The chain joins TRBV21-1 to TRBJ2-1; TRBD1 is taken as the D call from the table, unchecked against the DNA. TRBV21-1 is termed a pseudogene. The CDR3 runs 14 residues. The CDR3 DNA reads TGTGCCAGCAGCAGACTGGACAGCCTTGAGGAGCAGTTCTTC. The encoded protein is CASSRLDSLEEQFF.

This chain connects TRBV5-1 to TRBJ2-5; 13 bases agree with TRBD2. CDR1 is SGHRS, CDR2 YFSETQ, per germline. With 0 bases clipped from V and 5 bases from J, the junction kept 4 bases outside the gene matches. This CDR3 contains 16 residues. For the CDR3, the DNA is TGCGCCAGCAGCTTGGAACTAGCGGGGGGGCAGGAGACCCAGTACTTC. This translates into CASSLELAGGQETQYF.

This clone was detected once. The chain combines TRBV5-1 with TRBJ2-3; TRBD2 matches at 7 bases. The CDR3 contains 16 residues. V lost 4 bases and J lost 0; bases outside the gene matches: 8. Germline loops: CDR1 SGHRS, CDR2 YFSETQ. The CDR3 loop reads CASSPRGGQSTDTQYF. In nucleotides, the CDR3 is TGCGCCAGCAGCCCTCGGGGAGGGCAAAGCACAGATACGCAGTATTTT.

This CDR3 is CASSELGGLPVLTF. For the CDR3, the DNA is TGTGCCAGCAGTGAACTGGGGGGACTCCCCGTCCTGACTTTC. The V gene is TRBV6-1, the J gene TRBJ2-6; TRBD2 might be the D (6 bases). The V end was cut by 2 bases, the J end by 12 bases, with 14 bases between. The CDR3 totals 14 residues. Germline V gives CDR1 MNHNS, CDR2 SASEGT.

The chain recombines TRBV19 with TRBJ2-2, with a tentative D call TRBD1 (7 bases). The CDR3 totals 18 residues. The V and J ends lost 2 bases and 4 bases respectively, with 20 bases between them. CDR1 is LNHDA, CDR2 SQIVND, per germline (reference sequence). CDR3 sequence reads: CASSIRGTGTASTGELFF. The CDR3 bases are TGTGCCAGTAGTATACGCGGGACCGGGACAGCATCCACCGGGGAGCTGTTTTTT. Supplemented by reference TRBV19 and TRBJ2-2, the full variable domain reads DGGITQSPKYLFRKEGQNVTLSCEQNLNHDAMYWYRQDPGQGLRLIYYSQIVNDFQKGDIAEGYSVSREKKESFPLTVTSAQKNPTAFYLCASSIRGTGTASTGELFFGEGSRLTVL.

The V call is TRBV5-1, the J call TRBJ2-3; 7 nucleotides agree with TRBD1. CDR1 is SGHRS and CDR2 is YFSETQ in the germline V gene. This CDR3 contains 12 residues. V gave up 0 bases and J gave up 11 bases; unmatched junction bases: 3. As DNA, the CDR3 is TGCGCCAGCAGCTTGGAGGACAGGTTGCAGTATTTT. It translates to CASSLEDRLQYF.

The chain is built from TRBV6-5 and TRBJ1-2, with D unresolved. CDR1 and CDR2 from the germline V gene are MNHEY and SVGAGI. This CDR3 has 13 amino acids. Trimming left V 2 bases short and J 7 bases short, with 11 bases between. The CDR3 region is CASSYGRGTGYTF. In DNA form, the CDR3 reads TGTGCCAGCAGTTACGGCAGAGGTACTGGCTACACCTTC.

The CDR3 sequence: CASSFDDTTNEKLFF. In DNA, the CDR3 is TGCGCCAGCAGCTTCGACGACACAACTAATGAAAAACTGTTTTTT. The chain combines TRBV5-1 with TRBJ1-4, with D unclear. This CDR3 comprises 15 residues. V lost 2 bases to trimming and J lost 0 bases, with 8 bases between them. The V gene's germline CDR1 is SGHRS and CDR2 YFSETQ.

This chain uses TRBV21-1 with TRBJ1-4; the D segment call TRBD1 is taken from the table without a DNA check. TRBV21-1 constitutes a pseudogene. The CDR3 spans 19 residues. CDR3 sequence reads: CASSKDAQGHSRANEKLFF. The CDR3 nucleotides are TGTGCCAGCAGCAAAGACGCTCAGGGGCATTCTAGGGCTAATGAAAAACTGTTTTTT.